This entry lists 10 T cell receptor beta chains sequenced from one sample in a study of T cell changes during pregnancy in multiple sclerosis. This table comes from immunoSEQ multiplex PCR, and its TCRdb copy is limited to in-frame clones, with some not included. Among around 110,000 clones listed, roughly 89% were seen once. Material: peripheral blood, obtained before pregnancy. Receptors were obtained from a female donor with multiple sclerosis, enrolled in a pregnancy study.

V gene TRBV14 combines with J gene TRBJ2-3; D possibly matches TRBD1 or TRBD2 (5 bases each). The V gene lost 4 bases and the J gene lost 2 bases, with 13 bases spanning the gap. This CDR3 has 15 residues. Per germline, CDR1 SGHDN and CDR2 FVKESK. This CDR3 reads CASSPEGRFTDTQYF. CDR3 bases: TGTGCCAGCAGCCCAGAGGGGCGGTTCACAGATACGCAGTATTTT.

V usage is TRBV9 and J usage is TRBJ2-7; TRBD2 matches 7 bases. Germline V lookup: CDR1 SGDLS, CDR2 YYNGEE. J lost 6 bases, V lost 0 bases, and 3 bases had no gene match. The CDR3 has 13 amino acids. In DNA form, the CDR3 reads TGTGCCAGCAGCGTAGGACTAGCCGGCGAGCAGTACTTC. Its protein is CASSVGLAGEQYF.

The chain joins TRBV18 to TRBJ2-1; D is perhaps TRBD2 (6 bases). Germline loops: CDR1 KGHSH, CDR2 LQKENI. The V gene lost 3 bases and the J gene lost 10 bases, with 22 bases spanning the gap. The CDR3 is made up of 16 amino acids. The CDR3, as DNA: TGTGCCAGCTCACCGTTGCGGGAACCCACCCCCCGGGAGCAGTTCTTC. Translation gives CASSPLREPTPREQFF. Supplemented by reference TRBV18 and TRBJ2-1, the full variable domain reads NAGVMQNPRHLVRRRGQEARLRCSPMKGHSHVYWYRQLPEEGLKFMVYLQKENIIDESGMPKERFSAEFPKEGPSILRIQQVVRGDSAAYFCASSPLREPTPREQFFGPGTRLTVL.

On this clone: Other DNA variants within this sample encode the same CDR3. The chain has TRBV2 and TRBJ2-7; 7 nucleotides match TRBD2. The CDR3 covers 14 residues. V lost 6 bases to trimming and J lost 7 bases; unmatched junction nucleotides: 12. Germline V gene lookup returns CDR1 SNHLY and CDR2 FYNNEI. The DNA of the CDR3 is TGTGCCAGCAGCCCGCGGGAGCGAGCAGGGGAGCAGTACTTC. This sequence encodes CASSPRERAGEQYF.

J is TRBJ2-5 and V is TRBV6-6; 8 bases are a match to TRBD2. Germline CDR1 MNHNY, CDR2 SVGAGI (reference sequence). The CDR3 is made up of 15 amino acids. With 4 bases clipped from V and 2 bases from J, the junction kept 6 bases outside the gene matches. The CDR3 loop is CASSLGGTRQETQYF. The CDR3 region has the DNA TGTGCCAGCAGTTTGGGCGGGACTAGACAAGAGACCCAGTACTTC.

The chain employs TRBV5-6 and TRBJ1-2; no reliable D call. CDR1 and CDR2 (germline): SGHDT, YYEEEE. The CDR3 covers 16 residues. V lost 7 bases to trimming and J lost 2 bases, with 21 bases between them. This chain's CDR3 is CASCTEGSPRNYGYTF. DNA of the CDR3: TGTGCCAGCTGCACGGAGGGCTCCCCTCGGAACTATGGCTACACCTTC.

V and J are TRBV18 and TRBJ1-4; a weak D match, TRBD1 (6 bases). CDR1 KGHSH and CDR2 LQKENI come from the germline V gene. This CDR3 region has 14 residues. V lost 6 bases and J lost 7, with 15 bases in between. As DNA, the CDR3 is TGTGCCAGCTCCCGCGGACAGCGAGGTGAAAAACTGTTTTTT. This codes for CASSRGQRGEKLFF.

In DNA, the CDR3 is TGTGCCAGCAGTGAACCCGGGACAGGGCTTTCACCCCTCCACTTT. It yields the protein CASSEPGTGLSPLHF. This sequence joins TRBV25-1 and TRBJ1-6, with 9 bases fitting TRBD1. The CDR3 spans 15 residues. Germline V gene lookup returns CDR1 MGHDK and CDR2 SYGVNS. Trimming removed 2 bases from V and 9 bases from J; junction bases left unmatched: 5.

V and J are TRBV7-9 and TRBJ2-5; 9 bases are a match to TRBD2. This CDR3 is built from 16 residues. CDR1 and CDR2 (germline): SEHNR, FQNEAQ (reference sequence). V lost 2 bases, J lost 2 bases, and 6 bases stayed unmatched. The chain's CDR3 is CASSLRASGKQETQYF. CDR3 in DNA: TGTGCCAGCAGCTTAAGGGCTAGCGGGAAGCAAGAGACCCAGTACTTC.

The genes are TRBV6-6 and TRBJ2-7, with D maybe TRBD1 (6 bases). The V end lost 6 bases, the J end lost 1 base, and 13 bases lay between the germline ends. The germline gives CDR1 MNHNY, CDR2 SVGAGI (reference sequence). The CDR3 is 14 residues long. The CDR3 loop reads CASRKGQKSYEQYF. DNA for the CDR3: TGTGCCAGCAGAAAAGGACAGAAATCCTACGAGCAGTACTTC.